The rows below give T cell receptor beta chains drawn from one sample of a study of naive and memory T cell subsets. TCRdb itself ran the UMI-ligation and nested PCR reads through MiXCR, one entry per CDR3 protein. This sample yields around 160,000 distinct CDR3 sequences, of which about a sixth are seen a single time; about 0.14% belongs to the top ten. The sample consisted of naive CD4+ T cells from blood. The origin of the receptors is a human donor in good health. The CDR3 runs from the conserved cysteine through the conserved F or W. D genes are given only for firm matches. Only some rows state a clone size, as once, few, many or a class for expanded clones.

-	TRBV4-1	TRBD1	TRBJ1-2	CASRNPGTGLNYGYTF	TGCGCCAGCAGAAATCCCGGGACAGGCCTTAACTATGGCTACACCTTC
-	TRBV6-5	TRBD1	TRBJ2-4	CASSRDRLAKNIQYF	TGTGCCAGCAGCCGGGACAGACTAGCCAAAAACATTCAGTACTTC
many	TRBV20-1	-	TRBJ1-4	CSARDPGAGEKLFF	TGCAGTGCTAGAGATCCGGGGGCAGGTGAAAAACTGTTTTTT
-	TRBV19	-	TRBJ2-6	CASNQGRLNSGANVLTF	TGTGCCAGTAATCAGGGACGGCTAAACTCTGGGGCCAACGTCCTGACTTTC
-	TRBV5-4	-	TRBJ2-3	CASSRGRTATDTQYF	TGTGCCAGCAGCAGGGGGAGGACAGCCACAGATACGCAGTATTTT
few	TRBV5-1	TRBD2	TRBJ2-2	CASSLAVAGNTGELFF	TGCGCCAGCAGCTTGGCGGTAGCGGGAAACACCGGGGAGCTGTTTTTT
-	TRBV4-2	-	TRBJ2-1	CASSQDPGLGNEQFF	TGTGCCAGCAGCCAAGATCCGGGCCTAGGGAATGAGCAGTTCTTC
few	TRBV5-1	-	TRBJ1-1	CASSVLGQEGTEAFF	TGCGCCAGCAGCGTTCTGGGACAAGAGGGCACTGAAGCTTTCTTT
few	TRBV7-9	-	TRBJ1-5	CASSSSFRDQPQHF	TGTGCCAGCAGCTCCTCATTTAGGGATCAGCCCCAGCATTTT
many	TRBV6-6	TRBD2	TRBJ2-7	CASSPGLAGVYEQYF	TGTGCCAGCAGTCCGGGACTAGCGGGAGTCTACGAGCAGTACTTC
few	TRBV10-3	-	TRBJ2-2	CAISESGRANTGELFF	TGTGCCATCAGTGAGTCTGGCAGGGCGAACACCGGGGAGCTGTTTTTT
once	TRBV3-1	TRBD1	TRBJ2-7	CASSQGGPGGIYEQYF	TGTGCCAGCAGCCAAGGCGGGCCAGGGGGCATCTACGAGCAGTACTTC
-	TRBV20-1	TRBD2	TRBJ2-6	CSASGRPGGGANVLTF	TGCAGTGCTAGCGGGAGGCCCGGTGGTGGGGCCAACGTCCTGACTTTC
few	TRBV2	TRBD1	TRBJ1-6	CASSEFTGGSSPLHF	TGTGCCAGCAGTGAATTCACAGGGGGCAGTTCACCCCTCCACTTT
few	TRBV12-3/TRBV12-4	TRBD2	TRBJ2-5	CASILQTSGETQYF	TGTGCCAGCATACTTCAGACTAGCGGAGAGACCCAGTACTTC
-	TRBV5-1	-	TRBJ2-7	CASSPAEQGYEQYF	TGCGCCAGCAGCCCAGCCGAACAGGGCTACGAGCAGTACTTC
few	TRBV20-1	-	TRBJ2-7	CSARALGYEQYF	TGCAGTGCTAGGGCCTTAGGGTACGAGCAGTACTTC
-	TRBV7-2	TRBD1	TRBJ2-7	CASNQRPGGASSYEQYF	TGTGCCAGCAACCAAAGACCAGGGGGCGCCAGCTCCTACGAGCAGTACTTC
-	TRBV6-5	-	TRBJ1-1	CASNPTGMNTEAFF	TGTGCCAGCAATCCCACAGGGATGAACACTGAAGCTTTCTTT
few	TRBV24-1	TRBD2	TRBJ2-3	CATSDGLAGAADTQYF	TGTGCCACCAGTGACGGACTGGCGGGAGCAGCAGATACGCAGTATTTT
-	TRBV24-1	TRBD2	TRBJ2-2	CATSDTPGTSLTGELFF	TGTGCCACCAGTGACACCCCCGGGACTAGCCTAACGGGGGAGCTGTTTTTT
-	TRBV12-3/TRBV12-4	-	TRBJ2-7	CASSFKNGAYEQYF	TGTGCCAGCAGTTTCAAGAACGGTGCCTACGAGCAGTACTTC
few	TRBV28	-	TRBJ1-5	CASSLEGGGSNQPQHF	TGTGCCAGCAGTTTAGAGGGAGGGGGTAGCAATCAGCCCCAGCATTTT
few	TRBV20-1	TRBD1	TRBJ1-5	CSAQSDRGHWGNQPQHF	TGCAGTGCCCAATCAGACAGGGGGCATTGGGGCAATCAGCCCCAGCATTTT
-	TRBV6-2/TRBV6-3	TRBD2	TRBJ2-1	CACRLAGGSEQFF	TGTGCCTGCCGACTAGCGGGAGGCAGCGAGCAGTTCTTC
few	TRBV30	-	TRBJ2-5	CAWSAGGEETQYF	TGTGCCTGGAGTGCTGGGGGAGAAGAGACCCAGTACTTC
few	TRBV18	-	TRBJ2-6	CASSPREAGANVLTF	TGTGCCAGCTCACCCCGAGAGGCTGGGGCCAACGTCCTGACTTTC
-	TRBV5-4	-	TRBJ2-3	CASSLGTGRDTQYF	TGTGCCAGCAGCTTGGGGACTGGAAGAGATACGCAGTATTTT
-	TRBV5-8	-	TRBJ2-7	CASSLAAGPFYEQYF	TGTGCCAGCAGCTTGGCCGCCGGACCGTTCTACGAGCAGTACTTC
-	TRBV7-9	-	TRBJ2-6	CASSRHDSGANVLTF	TGTGCCAGCAGTCGCCACGACTCTGGGGCCAACGTCCTGACTTTC
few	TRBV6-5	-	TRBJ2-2	CASSYEESKLNTGELFF	TGTGCCAGCAGTTACGAGGAGTCCAAACTTAACACCGGGGAGCTGTTTTTT
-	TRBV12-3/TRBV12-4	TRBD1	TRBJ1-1	CATARQGRNTEAFF	TGTGCCACTGCTAGACAGGGGAGGAACACTGAAGCTTTCTTT
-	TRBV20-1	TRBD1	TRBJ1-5	CSARLAGTVSNQPQHF	TGCAGTGCTAGACTCGCCGGGACAGTGAGCAATCAGCCCCAGCATTTT
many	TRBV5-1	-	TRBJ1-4	CASSVLGTYDGGKLFF	TGCGCCAGCAGCGTACTGGGGACGTACGATGGAGGGAAACTGTTTTTT
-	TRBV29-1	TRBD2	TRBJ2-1	CSAGGGRLGNEQFF	TGCAGCGCCGGTGGCGGGAGATTAGGAAATGAGCAGTTCTTC
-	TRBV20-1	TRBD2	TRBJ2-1	CSARGGSGRASYNEQFF	TGCAGTGCACGGGGAGGAAGCGGGAGGGCCTCTTACAATGAGCAGTTCTTC
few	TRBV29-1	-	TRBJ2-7	CSVVSTTYEQYF	TGCAGCGTTGTGTCGACTACCTACGAGCAGTACTTC
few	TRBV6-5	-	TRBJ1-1	CASSYSLDSDYEAFF	TGTGCCAGCAGTTACTCGCTGGACAGTGACTATGAAGCTTTCTTT
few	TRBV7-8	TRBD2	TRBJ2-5	CASSFRTRPQYF	TGTGCCAGCAGCTTCCGGACTAGGCCCCAGTACTTC
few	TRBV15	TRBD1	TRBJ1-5	CATSRGQGNQPQHF	TGTGCCACCAGCAGGGGACAGGGGAATCAGCCCCAGCATTTT
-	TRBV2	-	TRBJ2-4	CASSEDSNIQYF	TGTGCCAGCAGTGAGGACAGTAACATTCAGTACTTC
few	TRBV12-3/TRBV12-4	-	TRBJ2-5	CASSPPGREETQYF	TGTGCCAGCAGTCCCCCGGGACGGGAAGAGACCCAGTACTTC
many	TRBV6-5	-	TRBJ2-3	CASSTRGKGTDTQYF	TGTGCCAGCAGCACCCGGGGCAAAGGCACAGATACGCAGTATTTT
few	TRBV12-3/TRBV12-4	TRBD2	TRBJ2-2	CASLRRGREDTGELFF	TGTGCCAGCCTACGACGAGGACGGGAGGACACCGGGGAGCTGTTTTTT
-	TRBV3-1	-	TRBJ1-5	CASSRTAGEFQPQHF	TGTGCCAGCAGCCGGACGGCAGGGGAATTTCAGCCCCAGCATTTT
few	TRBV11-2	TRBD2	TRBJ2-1	CASSYIAGAIYNEQFF	TGTGCCAGCAGCTACATAGCGGGAGCGATATACAATGAGCAGTTCTTC
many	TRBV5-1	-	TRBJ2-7	CASSLGASSSYEQYF	TGCGCCAGCAGCTTGGGGGCCTCAAGCTCCTACGAGCAGTACTTC
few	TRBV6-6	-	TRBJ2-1	CASSLVSSYNEQFF	TGTGCCAGCAGCCTGGTGAGCTCCTACAATGAGCAGTTCTTC
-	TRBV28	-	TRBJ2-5	CASSPPNRFGETQYF	TGTGCCAGCAGCCCCCCCAACAGGTTCGGGGAGACCCAGTACTTC
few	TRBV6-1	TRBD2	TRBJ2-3	CASSDLAGATDTQYF	TGTGCCAGCAGCGATCTAGCGGGGGCCACAGATACGCAGTATTTT
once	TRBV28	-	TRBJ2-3	CASSNGQSLDTQYF	TGTGCCAGCAGTAACGGACAGAGCTTGGATACGCAGTATTTT
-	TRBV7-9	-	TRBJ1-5	CASSLLGVGNQPQHF	TGTGCCAGCAGCTTACTAGGGGTGGGCAATCAGCCCCAGCATTTT
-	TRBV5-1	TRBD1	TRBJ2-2	CASSWGLRGRSGELFF	TGCGCCAGCAGCTGGGGACTCAGGGGGCGATCCGGGGAGCTGTTTTTT
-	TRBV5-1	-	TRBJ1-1	CDSSLDFGGPTEAFF	TGCGACAGCAGCTTGGATTTTGGGGGTCCCACTGAAGCTTTCTTT
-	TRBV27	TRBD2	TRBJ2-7	CASSHRDYGEQYF	TGTGCCAGCAGTCACCGGGACTACGGGGAGCAGTACTTC